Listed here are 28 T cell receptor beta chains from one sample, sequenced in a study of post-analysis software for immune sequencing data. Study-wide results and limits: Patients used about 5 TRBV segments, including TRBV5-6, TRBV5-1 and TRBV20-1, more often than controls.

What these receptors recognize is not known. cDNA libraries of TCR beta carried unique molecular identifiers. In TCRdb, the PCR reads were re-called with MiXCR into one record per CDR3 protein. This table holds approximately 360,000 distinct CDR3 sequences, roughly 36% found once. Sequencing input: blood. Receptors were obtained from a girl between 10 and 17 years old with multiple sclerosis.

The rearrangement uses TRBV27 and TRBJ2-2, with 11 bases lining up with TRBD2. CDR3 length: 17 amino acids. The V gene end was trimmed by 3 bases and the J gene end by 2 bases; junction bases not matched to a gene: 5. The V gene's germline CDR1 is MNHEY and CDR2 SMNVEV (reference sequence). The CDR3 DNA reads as TGTGCCAGCAGTTTTTGGGGACTAGCGGTTAACACCGGGGAGCTGTTTTTT. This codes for CASSFWGLAVNTGELFF.

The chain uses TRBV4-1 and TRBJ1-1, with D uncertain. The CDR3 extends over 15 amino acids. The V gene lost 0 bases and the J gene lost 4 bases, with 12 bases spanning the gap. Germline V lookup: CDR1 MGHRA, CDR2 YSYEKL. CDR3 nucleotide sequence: TGCGCCAGCAGCCAAGAAGGGTGGCCTGGCACTGAAGCTTTCTTT. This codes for CASSQEGWPGTEAFF.

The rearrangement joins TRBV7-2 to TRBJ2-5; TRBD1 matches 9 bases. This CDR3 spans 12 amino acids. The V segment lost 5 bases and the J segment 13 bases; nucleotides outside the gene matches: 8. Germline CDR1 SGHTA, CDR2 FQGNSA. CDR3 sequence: CASSLGQGPSYF. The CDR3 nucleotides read TGTGCCAGCAGCCTCGGACAGGGGCCCTCGTACTTC.

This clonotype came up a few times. CDR3 sequence: CASNPPTGKFLNEQFF. The CDR3 DNA reads as TGTGCCAGTAATCCACCTACAGGGAAATTTTTGAATGAGCAGTTCTTC. The chain recombines TRBV19 with TRBJ2-1; TRBD1 might be the D (6 bases). The germline V gene has CDR1 LNHDA and CDR2 SQIVND (reference sequence). V dropped 7 bases and J dropped 7 bases, with 23 bases sitting between them. CDR3 length: 16 residues.

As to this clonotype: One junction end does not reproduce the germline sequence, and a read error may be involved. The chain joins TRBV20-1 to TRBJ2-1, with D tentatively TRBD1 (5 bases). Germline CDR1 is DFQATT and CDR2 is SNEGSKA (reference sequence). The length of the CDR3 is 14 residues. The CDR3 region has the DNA TGCGGTGCTAGGGTCCTAGGGGACTACAATGAGCAGTTCTTC. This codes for CGARVLGDYNEQFF.

This CDR3 reads CASSPGWARTDTQYF. CDR3 DNA: TGTGCCAGCAGCCCCGGGTGGGCTAGAACAGATACGCAGTATTTT. The chain is built from TRBV7-2 and TRBJ2-3, with D unclear. Trimming took 5 bases from V and 3 from J, leaving 15 bases between them. The CDR3 has 15 residues. The V gene's germline CDR1 is SGHTA and CDR2 FQGNSA.

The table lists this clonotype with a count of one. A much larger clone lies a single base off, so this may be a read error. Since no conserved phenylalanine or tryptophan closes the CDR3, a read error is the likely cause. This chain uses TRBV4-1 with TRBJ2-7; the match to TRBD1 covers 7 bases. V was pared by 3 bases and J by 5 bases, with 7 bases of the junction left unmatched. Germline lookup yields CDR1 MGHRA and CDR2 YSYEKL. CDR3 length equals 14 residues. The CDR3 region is CASSHPQDRDEQYS. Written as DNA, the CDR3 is TGCGCCAGCAGCCATCCTCAAGACAGGGACGAGCAGTACTCC.

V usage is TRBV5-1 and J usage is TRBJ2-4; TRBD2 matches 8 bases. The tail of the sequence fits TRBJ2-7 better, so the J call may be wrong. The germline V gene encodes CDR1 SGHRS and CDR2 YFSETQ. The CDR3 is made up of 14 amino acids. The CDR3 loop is CASGDGGAWYEQYF. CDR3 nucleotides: TGCGCCAGCGGCGACGGGGGGGCCTGGTACGAGCAGTACTTC.

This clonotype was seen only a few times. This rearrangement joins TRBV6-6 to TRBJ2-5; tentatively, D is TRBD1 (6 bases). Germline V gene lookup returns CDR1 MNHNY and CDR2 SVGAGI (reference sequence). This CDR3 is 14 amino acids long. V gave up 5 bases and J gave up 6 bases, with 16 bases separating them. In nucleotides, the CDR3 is TGTGCCAGCAGTCCTCTACAGGGTGGGAAGACCCAGTACTTC. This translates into CASSPLQGGKTQYF.

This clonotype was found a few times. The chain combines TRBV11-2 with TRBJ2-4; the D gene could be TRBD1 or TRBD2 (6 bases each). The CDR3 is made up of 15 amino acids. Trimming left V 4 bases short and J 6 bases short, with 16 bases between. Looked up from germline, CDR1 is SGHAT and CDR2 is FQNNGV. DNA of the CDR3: TGTGCCAGCAGCTCTCTGAGGGGGGTCGGAAACATTCAGTACTTC. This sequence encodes CASSSLRGVGNIQYF.

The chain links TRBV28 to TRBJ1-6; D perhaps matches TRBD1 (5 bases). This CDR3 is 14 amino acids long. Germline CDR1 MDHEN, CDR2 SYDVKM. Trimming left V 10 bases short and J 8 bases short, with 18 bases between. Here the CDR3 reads CAINEGRADSPLHF. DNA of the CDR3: TGTGCCATCAACGAGGGCAGGGCTGATTCACCCCTCCACTTT.

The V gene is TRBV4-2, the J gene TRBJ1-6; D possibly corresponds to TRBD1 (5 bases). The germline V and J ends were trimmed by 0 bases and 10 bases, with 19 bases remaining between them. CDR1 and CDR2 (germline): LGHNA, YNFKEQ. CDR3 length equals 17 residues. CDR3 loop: CASSQDGSGAGRSPLHF. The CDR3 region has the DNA TGTGCCAGCAGCCAAGATGGGTCCGGGGCAGGGAGGTCACCCCTCCACTTT.

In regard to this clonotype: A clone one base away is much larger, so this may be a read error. CDR3 DNA sequence: TGTGCCAGCAGCTTAGGGGGGCCTGACAGCGGAGGTGATCAGTACTTC. It translates to CASSLGGPDSGGDQYF. The rearrangement joins TRBV11-2 to TRBJ2-7, with D maybe TRBD1 (6 bases). Germline V gives CDR1 SGHAT, CDR2 FQNNGV. The V gene lost 1 base and the J gene lost 10 bases, with 23 bases spanning the gap. The CDR3 covers 16 residues.

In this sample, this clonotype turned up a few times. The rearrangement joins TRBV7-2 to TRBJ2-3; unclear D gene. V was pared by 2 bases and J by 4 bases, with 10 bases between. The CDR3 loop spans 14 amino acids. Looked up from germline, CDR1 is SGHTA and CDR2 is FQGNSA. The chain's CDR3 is CASSLQAGADTQYF. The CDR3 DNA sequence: TGTGCCAGCAGCTTACAAGCAGGCGCAGATACGCAGTATTTT.

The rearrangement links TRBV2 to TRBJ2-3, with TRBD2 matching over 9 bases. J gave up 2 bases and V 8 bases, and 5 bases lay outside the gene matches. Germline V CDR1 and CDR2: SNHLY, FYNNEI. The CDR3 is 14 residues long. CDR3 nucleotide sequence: TGTGCCAGCCTACTAGCGGGCAACACAGATACGCAGTATTTT. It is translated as CASLLAGNTDTQYF. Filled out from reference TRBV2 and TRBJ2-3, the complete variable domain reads EPEVTQTPSHQVTQMGQEVILRCVPISNHLYFYWYRQILGQKVEFLVSFYNNEISEKSEIFDDQFSVERPDGSNFTLKIRSTKLEDSAMYFCASLLAGNTDTQYFGPGTRLTVL.

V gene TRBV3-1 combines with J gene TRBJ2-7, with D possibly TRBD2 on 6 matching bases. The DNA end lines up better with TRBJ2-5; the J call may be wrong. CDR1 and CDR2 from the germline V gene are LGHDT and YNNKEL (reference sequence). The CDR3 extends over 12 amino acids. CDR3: CASNGGSETQYF. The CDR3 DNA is TGTGCCAGCAACGGGGGATCAGAGACCCAGTACTTC.

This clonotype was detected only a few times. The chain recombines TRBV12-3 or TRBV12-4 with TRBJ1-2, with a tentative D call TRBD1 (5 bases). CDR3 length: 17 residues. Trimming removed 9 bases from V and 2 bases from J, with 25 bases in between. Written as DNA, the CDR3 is TGTGCCAGTTTGGGGGGAGCAGGCCGTATAAAAAACTATGGCTACACCTTC. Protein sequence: CASLGGAGRIKNYGYTF.

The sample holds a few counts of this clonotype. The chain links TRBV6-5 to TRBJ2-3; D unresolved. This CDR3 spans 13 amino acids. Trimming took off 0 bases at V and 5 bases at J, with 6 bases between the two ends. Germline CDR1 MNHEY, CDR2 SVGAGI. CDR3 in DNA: TGTGCCAGCAGTTACTCGACTGTAGATACGCAGTATTTT. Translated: CASSYSTVDTQYF.

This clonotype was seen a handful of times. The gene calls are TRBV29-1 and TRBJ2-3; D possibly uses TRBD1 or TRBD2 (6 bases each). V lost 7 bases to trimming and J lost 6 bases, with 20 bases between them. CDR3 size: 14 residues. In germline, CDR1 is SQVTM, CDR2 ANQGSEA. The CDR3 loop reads CSAFPWGAVDTQYF. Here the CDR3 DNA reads TGCAGCGCGTTCCCTTGGGGGGCCGTCGATACGCAGTATTTT.

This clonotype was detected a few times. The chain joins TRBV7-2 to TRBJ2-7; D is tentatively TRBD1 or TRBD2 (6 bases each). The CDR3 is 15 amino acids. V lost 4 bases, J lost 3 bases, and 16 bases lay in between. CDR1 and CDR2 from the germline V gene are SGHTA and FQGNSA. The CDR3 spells CASSYLTGAGYEQYF. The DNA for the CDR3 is TGTGCCAGCAGCTACCTGACGGGGGCGGGCTACGAGCAGTACTTC.

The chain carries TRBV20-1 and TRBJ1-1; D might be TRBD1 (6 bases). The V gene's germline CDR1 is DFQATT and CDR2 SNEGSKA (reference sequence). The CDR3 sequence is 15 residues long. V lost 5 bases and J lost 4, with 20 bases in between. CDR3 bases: TGCAGTGCTGCTTACCCGACAGGCCGGGGCACTGAAGCTTTCTTT. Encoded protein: CSAAYPTGRGTEAFF.

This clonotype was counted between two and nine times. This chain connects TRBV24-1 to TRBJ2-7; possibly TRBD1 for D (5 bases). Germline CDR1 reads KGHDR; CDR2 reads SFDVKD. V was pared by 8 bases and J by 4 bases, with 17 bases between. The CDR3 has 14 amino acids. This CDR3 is CATTDGQGPYEQYF. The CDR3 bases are TGTGCCACCACTGACGGGCAGGGCCCTTACGAGCAGTACTTC.

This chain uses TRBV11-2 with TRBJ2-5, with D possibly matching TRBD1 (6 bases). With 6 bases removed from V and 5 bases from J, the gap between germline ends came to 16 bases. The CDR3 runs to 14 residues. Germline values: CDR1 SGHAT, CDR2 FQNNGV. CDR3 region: CASRDSDSYETQYF. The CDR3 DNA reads TGTGCCAGCAGGGACAGTGACTCCTATGAGACCCAGTACTTC.

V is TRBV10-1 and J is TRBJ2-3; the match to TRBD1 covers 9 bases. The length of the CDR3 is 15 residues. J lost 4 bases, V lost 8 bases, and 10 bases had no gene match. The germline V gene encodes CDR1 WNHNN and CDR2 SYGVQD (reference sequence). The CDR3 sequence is CASSSGTGSSDTQYF. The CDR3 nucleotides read TGCGCCAGCTCCTCCGGGACAGGGAGTTCAGATACGCAGTATTTT.

CDR3 DNA sequence: TGTGCCACCAGTTCCGGGATTTCCTACGAGCAGTACTTC. Translating gives CATSSGISYEQYF. The V and J genes are TRBV24-1 and TRBJ2-7, with D tentatively TRBD2 (5 bases). The germline CDR1 and CDR2 sequences are KGHDR and SFDVKD. The CDR3 sequence is 13 residues long. Trimming stripped 6 bases from V and 1 base from J, with 9 bases between.

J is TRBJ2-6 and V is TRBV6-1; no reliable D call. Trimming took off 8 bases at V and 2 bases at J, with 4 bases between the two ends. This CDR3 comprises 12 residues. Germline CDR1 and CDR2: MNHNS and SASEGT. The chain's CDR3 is CASGPGANVLTF. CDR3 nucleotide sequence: TGTGCCAGCGGGCCTGGGGCCAACGTCCTGACTTTC.

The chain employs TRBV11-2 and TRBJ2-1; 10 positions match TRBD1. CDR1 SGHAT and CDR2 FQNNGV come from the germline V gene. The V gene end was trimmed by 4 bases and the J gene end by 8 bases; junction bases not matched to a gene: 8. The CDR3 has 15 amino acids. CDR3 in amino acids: CASSYTGTGEHEQFF. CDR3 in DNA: TGTGCCAGCAGCTACACCGGGACAGGGGAGCATGAGCAGTTCTTC. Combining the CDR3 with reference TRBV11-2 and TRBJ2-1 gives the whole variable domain EAGVAQSPRYKIIEKRQSVAFWCNPISGHATLYWYQQILGQGPKLLIQFQNNGVVDDSQLPKDRFSAERLKGVDSTLKIQPAKLEDSAVYLCASSYTGTGEHEQFFGPGTRLTVL.

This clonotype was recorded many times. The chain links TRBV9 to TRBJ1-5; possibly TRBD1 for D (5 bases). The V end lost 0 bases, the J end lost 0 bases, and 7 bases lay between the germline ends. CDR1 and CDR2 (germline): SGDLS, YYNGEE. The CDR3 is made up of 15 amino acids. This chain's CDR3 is CASSVGGASNQPQHF. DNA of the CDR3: TGTGCCAGCAGCGTAGGAGGGGCTAGCAATCAGCCCCAGCATTTT.